This note documents a single TCR beta chain sequence. This record belongs to a study of blood T cell repertoires in COVID-19. V lost 6 bases and J lost 0; bases outside the gene matches: 3. Germline CDR1 reads SGHRS; CDR2 reads YFSETQ. This CDR3 region has 14 residues. Original data processing: Amplification of reference gene primers provided the estimated nucleated cell counts. Assay: immunoSEQ multiplex PCR; the TCRdb copy retains only in-frame clones and omits some. V and J calls and clone size are copied from that table; D and trimming were computed from the DNA. Of about 130,000 clones listed, 79% are singletons.

The specimen sequenced was peripheral blood. The receptor was isolated from a man in his forties or fifties with active or convalescent COVID-19. This chain connects TRBV5-1 to TRBJ1-1; 9 nucleotides match TRBD1. CDR3 DNA: TGCGCCAGCAAACAGGGGGCCATGAACACTGAAGCTTTCTTT. Residues: CASKQGAMNTEAFF. The complete variable domain, with remaining parts taken from reference TRBV5-1 and TRBJ1-1, reads KAGVTQTPRYLIKTRGQQVTLSCSPISGHRSVSWYQQTPGQGLQFLFEYFSETQRNKGNFPGRFSGRQFSNSRSEMNVSTLELGDSALYLCASKQGAMNTEAFFGQGTRLTVV.